This T cell receptor beta chain was recovered during a study of identifying expanded T cells in peripheral blood. The CDR3 is 15 residues long. V dropped 8 bases and J dropped 4 bases, with 21 bases sitting between them. The germline gives CDR1 SGHAT, CDR2 FQNNGV. Collection occurred without any documented infections or immune events in donors. Sequencing was performed with immunoSEQ multiplex PCR; in TCRdb, only in-frame clones are kept and a portion is missing. The profile shows 60,000 to 65,000 clones, around four fifths of them singletons. The TCR sequence derives from a person between 18 and 70 years old in good health. Sample: blood. V and J are TRBV11-2 and TRBJ2-7; D uncertain. This CDR3 is CASSSPDKNLYEQYF. The DNA for the CDR3 is TGTGCCAGCTCCTCCCCAGATAAAAATTTATACGAGCAGTACTTC.